Listed below are T cell receptor beta chains from one sample, sequenced in a study of blood T cell repertoires in COVID-19. TCRdb's table, derived via immunoSEQ multiplex PCR, lists solely in-frame clones and lacks some. Seen here are over 450,000 clones, 85% to 90% observed once, and the top ten hold 7.8%. The sequencing sample was made of peripheral blood. These receptors were obtained from a woman aged 50 to 60 with COVID-19, enrolled during active disease. CDR3s leave out the opening cysteine and the closing phenylalanine or tryptophan. Fields, in order: V gene, CDR3 protein.

TRBV5-4,ASSSSGGRETQY
TRBV27,ASSPIAGGTDTQY
TRBV19,ASSIGAGPPYNEQF
TRBV6-5,ASSTPRGAQPQH
TRBV4-1,ASSQDRGTTPSTDTQY
TRBV29-1,SVPGALQETQY
TRBV4-2,ASSRTVSPEAF
TRBV27,ASSLQGANYEQY
TRBV6-6,ASAGESYEQY
TRBV5-5,ASSLALGASPYNEQF
TRBV15,ATSRDRPGLDTEAF
TRBV5-1,ASSLSPGQGTDTQY
TRBV11-2,ASSLDRTGPLYGYT
TRBV24-1,ATSAWDRGDEQF
TRBV24-1,ATSDLQGTEAF
TRBV2,ASRGTSPTGELF
TRBV9,ASSVGHSTGELF
TRBV27,ASSSSGDRWNQPQH
TRBV6-5,ANSVGYATEAF
TRBV6-1,ASSEARGTEAF
TRBV7-2,ASSREGGAGNSPLH
TRBV10-3,AISEWGRENSNQPQH
TRBV2,ASKRDRNTGELF
TRBV9,ASSVTSGGAGDTQY
TRBV27,ASSRGQNNSPLH
TRBV7-7,ASSSGHSRSGNTIY
TRBV2,ARNRGRYGYT
TRBV9,ASSVGPGEDSPLH
TRBV7-8,ASSLALPGQNYGYT
TRBV5-6,ASSLSAWGDTGELF
TRBV5-1,ASRDRENYGYT
TRBV30,AWSVGSGGSSYEQY
TRBV18,ASSPTGAGEAF
TRBV7-8,ASSLQPPAGRGLYNEQF
TRBV27,ASSKRFQGANTGELF
TRBV5-1,ASSLVGVGNTIY
TRBV27,ASLPEAF
TRBV2,ASEGASYEQY
TRBV2,ASRRELGYT
TRBV10-3,AIRQGMNTEAF
TRBV28,ASSSPGQGTAGELF
TRBV11-2,ASSRSGTGAYGYT
TRBV30,AWSPWQGGSPLH
TRBV12-3/TRBV12-4,ASSLGSYEQY
TRBV3-1/TRBV3-2,ASSRGGASEAF
TRBV28,ASRLRAYNTEAF
TRBV5-8,ASSLAGTYEQY
TRBV24-1,ATSDPPAGGRDTQY
TRBV5-6,ASSSRDRGVQPQH
TRBV4-1,ASSLSGTDTMSNGYT
TRBV2,ASSLSGGLFYEQY
TRBV7-2,ASSFWQASNEQF
TRBV2,ASKRVYEQY
TRBV28,ASIRRATNEKLF
TRBV5-1,ASSLGRLAGGNEQF